This T cell receptor (beta chain) was sequenced during a study of T-cell reconstitution after alpha-beta-depleted transplantation in children. This clonotype showed up just once. The antigen is unknown. A junction end diverges from the germline sequence, so it may reflect a read error. Broader study findings: Roughly two months post-transplant, alpha-beta T cells reportedly originated from several hundred graft clones that had expanded. Surviving recipient T cells and thymic progenitors underlay high day-60 TCRbeta diversity in some patients. T-cell numbers and diversity one year post-transplant derived largely from freshly generated T cells.

The CDR3 extends over 18 amino acids. In germline, CDR1 is SGHAT, CDR2 FQNNGV. Unique molecular identifiers were used in preparing the TCRbeta library. In TCRdb, the PCR reads were re-called with MiXCR into one record per CDR3 protein. The data show around 270,000 distinct CDR3 sequences, 7.5% to 9% seen once. The chain links TRBV11-2 to TRBJ2-1; D is ambiguous. The source material was peripheral blood, sampled 360 days after TCRalphabeta/CD19-depleted stem cell transplant. The receptor was isolated from a female patient aged 2 to 10 who had a stem cell transplant for Fanconi anemia, so the T cells may come from the graft donor. The CDR3 DNA is TGTGCCAGCAGCTCCGCCTGGGGTCCTCGTGTTTCCTGCAATGAGCAGTTCTTC. It translates to CASSSAWGPRVSCNEQFF.